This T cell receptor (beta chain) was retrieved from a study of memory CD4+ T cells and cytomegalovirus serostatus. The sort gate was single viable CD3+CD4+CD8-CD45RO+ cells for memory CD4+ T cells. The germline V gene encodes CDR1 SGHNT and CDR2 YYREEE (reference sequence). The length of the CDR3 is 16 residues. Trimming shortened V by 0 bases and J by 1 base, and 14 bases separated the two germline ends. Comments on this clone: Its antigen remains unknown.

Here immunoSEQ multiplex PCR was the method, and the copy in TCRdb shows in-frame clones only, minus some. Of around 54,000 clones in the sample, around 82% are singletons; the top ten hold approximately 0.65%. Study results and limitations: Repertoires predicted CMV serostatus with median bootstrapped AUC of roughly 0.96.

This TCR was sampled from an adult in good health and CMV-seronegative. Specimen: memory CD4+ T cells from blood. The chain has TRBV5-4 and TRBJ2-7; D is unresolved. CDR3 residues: CASSLGHRAPSYEQYF. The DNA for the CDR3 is TGTGCCAGCAGCTTGGGACACAGAGCTCCTTCCTACGAGCAGTACTTC.